A selection of T cell receptor beta chains follows, all from one sample in a study of blood T cells in healthy people across ages. One entry per CDR3 protein results from TCRdb running MiXCR on the 5' RACE reads. The sample yields about 800,000 distinct CDR3 sequences, just under 25% seen once. Separately, the same data were catalogued under a study of T cells of mothers and their children.

The sequencing input was blood. All receptors derive from a boy between 10 and 17 years old in good health. CDR3s include the opening cysteine and the closing phenylalanine or tryptophan. A D gene is named only where the DNA matches it firmly. Part of the rows lack a size; the others show once, few, many or a class for expanded clones.

>.|few|TRBJ2-7|TRBV7-9
CASSSLDGSSYEQYF
TGTGCCAGCAGCTCCCTGGACGGCTCATCCTACGAGCAGTACTTC
>.|.|TRBJ1-2|TRBV12-3/TRBV12-4
CASSSRRQRRYGYTF
TGTGCCAGCAGTTCAAGGAGACAGAGACGCTATGGCTACACCTTC
>.|.|TRBJ2-5|TRBV7-9
CASSLTAVGQETQYF
TGTGCCAGCAGCTTAACGGCGGTTGGTCAAGAGACCCAGTACTTC
>.|.|TRBJ1-2|TRBV28
CASSGQFGYTF
TGTGCCAGCAGTGGACAGTTTGGCTACACCTTC
>.|few|TRBJ1-4|TRBV20-1
CSALQGVNEKLFF
TGCAGTGCCCTACAGGGAGTCAATGAAAAACTGTTTTTT
>TRBD2|many|TRBJ2-5|TRBV29-1
CSVVGGEETQYF
TGCAGCGTTGTCGGGGGGGAAGAGACCCAGTACTTC
>TRBD1|many|TRBJ1-1|TRBV4-3
CASSQDRGGTEAFF
TGCGCCAGCAGCCAGGACAGGGGAGGGACTGAAGCTTTCTTT
>.|many|TRBJ2-7|TRBV7-9
CASSTRDSEMAYEQYF
TGTGCCAGCAGCACGCGGGACTCAGAAATGGCCTACGAGCAGTACTTC
>TRBD2|few|TRBJ2-7|TRBV20-1
CSARDLGLAGGPLSDYEQYF
TGCAGTGCTAGAGATTTGGGACTAGCGGGAGGGCCCCTTTCTGACTACGAGCAGTACTTC
>TRBD1|.|TRBJ2-4|TRBV4-2
CASSPPTTGVENIQYF
TGTGCCAGCAGCCCACCTACTACAGGGGTGGAAAACATTCAGTACTTC
>TRBD2|many|TRBJ2-1|TRBV20-1
CSARGLAGRGEQFF
TGCAGTGCTAGGGGACTAGCGGGACGGGGTGAGCAGTTCTTC
>TRBD1|few|TRBJ1-4|TRBV9
CASSAKDRTNEKLFF
TGTGCCAGCAGCGCGAAGGACAGGACCAATGAAAAACTGTTTTTT
>.|.|TRBJ2-4|TRBV5-1
CASSYHPEGPSKNIQYF
TGCGCCAGCAGCTACCACCCGGAGGGGCCCTCCAAAAACATTCAGTACTTC
>TRBD2|few|TRBJ2-1|TRBV27
CASSPKGLGSGTYEQFF
TGTGCCAGCAGTCCCAAGGGCCTCGGGAGCGGGACCTACGAGCAGTTCTTC
>TRBD2|.|TRBJ2-2|TRBV7-2
CASRPPGLAGGRGTGELLF
TGTGCCAGCAGACCTCCCGGACTAGCGGGGGGGCGCGGCACCGGGGAGCTGCTTTTT
>.|.|TRBJ1-2|TRBV28
CASSLSTPGDYGYTF
TGTGCCAGCAGTTTAAGCACCCCGGGGGACTATGGCTACACCTTC
>.|.|TRBJ2-4|TRBV10-3
CAISESNRNIQYF
TGTGCCATCAGTGAGTCGAACAGGAACATTCAGTACTTC
>.|.|TRBJ2-1|TRBV28
CASSAVSSSGYNEQFF
TGTGCCAGCAGCGCCGTTTCGAGTAGCGGCTACAATGAGCAGTTCTTC
>TRBD1|few|TRBJ2-7|TRBV6-1
CASSPKLQGEQYF
TGTGCCAGCAGTCCAAAGTTACAGGGGGAGCAGTACTTC
>.|few|TRBJ2-7|TRBV30
CAWSTGLYEQYF
TGTGCCTGGAGTACGGGGTTGTACGAGCAGTACTTC
>.|.|TRBJ1-1|TRBV11-2
CASSVGGAGTEAFF
TGTGCCAGCAGCGTAGGTGGGGCGGGCACTGAAGCTTTCTTT
>.|.|TRBJ2-3|TRBV7-2
CASSPLGLATQYF
TGTGCCAGCAGCCCCCTCGGGCTAGCGACGCAGTATTTT
>TRBD1|.|TRBJ1-1|TRBV4-1
CASSQEGTGINTQAFF
TGCGCCAGCAGCCAAGAGGGGACAGGGATTAACACTCAAGCTTTCTTT
>.|.|TRBJ1-6|TRBV20-1
CSARDPGPLAPLHF
TGCAGTGCTAGAGATCCGGGTCCTCTGGCACCCCTCCACTTT
>.|.|TRBJ2-7|TRBV6-2/TRBV6-3
CASQQFTRDEQYF
TGTGCCAGCCAACAGTTTACCAGGGACGAGCAGTACTTC
>TRBD1|.|TRBJ1-2|TRBV18
CASSPDRGLYGYTF
TGTGCCAGCTCACCGGACAGGGGGCTTTATGGCTACACCTTC
>TRBD2|.|TRBJ2-1|TRBV6-2/TRBV6-3
CASSYLAGVYNEQFF
TGTGCCAGCAGTTACCTAGCGGGAGTTTACAATGAGCAGTTCTTC
>.|.|TRBJ2-5|TRBV11-2
CASSFEQSSTQYF
TGTGCCAGCAGCTTCGAACAGTCGTCGACCCAGTACTTC
>TRBD2|few|TRBJ2-3|TRBV7-9
CASSFPGGPGDTQYF
TGTGCCAGCAGCTTTCCGGGGGGGCCAGGGGATACGCAGTATTTT
>.|.|TRBJ1-4|TRBV28
CASSWQGGRFGDDNEKLFF
TGTGCCAGCAGTTGGCAGGGAGGGAGGTTCGGGGATGATAATGAAAAACTGTTTTTT
>TRBD2|.|TRBJ2-1|TRBV27
CASSFGLAGEGRFF
TGTGCCAGCAGTTTCGGACTAGCGGGAGAGGGAAGGTTCTTC
>.|few|TRBJ1-1|TRBV28
CASSPHWRRNTEAFF
TGTGCCAGCAGCCCACATTGGCGCCGTAACACTGAAGCTTTCTTT
>.|.|TRBJ2-3|TRBV20-1
CSAPWGGTDTQYF
TGCAGTGCCCCGTGGGGGGGCACAGATACGCAGTATTTT
>.|.|TRBJ2-3|TRBV29-1
CSVETDNTDTQYF
TGCAGCGTTGAGACAGACAACACAGATACGCAGTATTTT
>TRBD1|.|TRBJ2-1|TRBV5-1
CASSGGQSYNEQFF
TGCGCCAGCAGCGGGGGACAGTCCTACAATGAGCAGTTCTTC
>.|few|TRBJ2-1|TRBV4-3
CASSQDIQGSEQFF
TGCGCCAGCAGCCAAGACATACAGGGCTCCGAGCAGTTCTTC
>.|.|TRBJ2-5|TRBV6-6
CASSSRQGITSGETQYF
TGTGCCAGCAGTTCTCGACAGGGAATTACTAGCGGAGAGACCCAGTACTTC
>TRBD2|few|TRBJ2-2|TRBV20-1
CSARVIAGGELFF
TGCAGTGCTAGAGTTATAGCGGGAGGGGAGCTGTTTTTT
>.|.|TRBJ1-5|TRBV7-2
CASSLEFRQPQHF
TGTGCCAGCAGCTTAGAATTCAGACAGCCCCAGCATTTT
>.|.|TRBJ1-4|TRBV7-6
CASSPMQGTTNEKLFF
TGTGCCAGCAGCCCGATGCAGGGGACAACTAATGAAAAACTGTTTTTT
>.|.|TRBJ2-7|TRBV20-1
CSARGAGHEQYF
TGCAGCGCTAGAGGAGCGGGCCACGAGCAGTACTTC